These T cell receptor beta chains were read from a single sample in a study of T-cell memory formation after mild COVID-19. MiXCR, applied by TCRdb to the 5' RACE reads, yields one record per CDR3 protein. The data hold around 410,000 distinct CDR3 sequences, with less than 25% observed a single time. The sequenced sample consisted of PBMCs or a T cell subset sorted from them (not recorded which). Receptor source: an adult woman who had mild COVID-19 (a few samples of this study predate the infection). Cell type and time point are not known. The CDR3 runs from the conserved cysteine through the conserved F or W. The D gene is left open where the match is weak. Rows give clone size only sometimes, using once, few, many, or a class for an expanded clone.

v_call: TRBV27
j_call: TRBJ1-1
d_call: TRBD1
clone_size: .
cdr3_aa: CASRRTGTGDTEAFF
cdr3_nt: TGTGCCAGCAGAAGAACCGGGACAGGGGACACTGAAGCTTTCTTT

v_call: TRBV4-1
j_call: TRBJ2-4
d_call: TRBD2
clone_size: few
cdr3_aa: CASSKGLADPTSKNIQYF
cdr3_nt: TGCGCCAGCAGTAAGGGACTAGCGGACCCAACCTCCAAAAACATTCAGTACTTC

v_call: TRBV6-2/TRBV6-3
j_call: TRBJ1-3
d_call: .
clone_size: many
cdr3_aa: CASNQRDRIFSGNTIYF
cdr3_nt: TGTGCCAGCAACCAACGGGACCGAATCTTCTCTGGAAACACCATATATTTT

v_call: TRBV6-5
j_call: TRBJ2-6
d_call: TRBD1
clone_size: few
cdr3_aa: CASSSGGWAGANVLTF
cdr3_nt: TGTGCCAGCAGTTCAGGGGGATGGGCTGGGGCCAACGTCCTGACTTTC

v_call: TRBV4-2
j_call: TRBJ1-5
d_call: .
clone_size: few
cdr3_aa: CASSQDAGINQPQHF
cdr3_nt: TGTGCCAGCAGCCAAGATGCGGGTATCAATCAGCCCCAGCATTTT

v_call: TRBV7-2
j_call: TRBJ2-2
d_call: TRBD1
clone_size: .
cdr3_aa: CASSRTGPNTGELFF
cdr3_nt: TGTGCCAGCAGCCGGACAGGGCCTAACACCGGGGAGCTGTTTTTT

v_call: TRBV6-1
j_call: TRBJ1-2
d_call: .
clone_size: .
cdr3_aa: CASSESRAGGYTF
cdr3_nt: TGTGCCAGCAGTGAATCCAGGGCTGGTGGCTACACCTTC

v_call: TRBV20-1
j_call: TRBJ2-5
d_call: .
clone_size: few
cdr3_aa: CSASAAQETQYF
cdr3_nt: TGCAGTGCTAGCGCAGCCCAAGAGACCCAGTACTTC

v_call: TRBV3-1
j_call: TRBJ2-7
d_call: TRBD2
clone_size: many
cdr3_aa: CASSQGSGGTYEQYF
cdr3_nt: TGTGCCAGCAGCCAGGGTAGCGGGGGAACCTACGAGCAGTACTTC

v_call: TRBV12-3/TRBV12-4
j_call: TRBJ1-2
d_call: .
clone_size: .
cdr3_aa: CASSFSGAPNYGYTF
cdr3_nt: TGTGCCAGCAGTTTCTCAGGGGCCCCTAACTATGGCTACACCTTC

v_call: TRBV4-1
j_call: TRBJ2-5
d_call: .
clone_size: .
cdr3_aa: CASSQETAQETQYF
cdr3_nt: TGCGCCAGCAGCCAAGAGACGGCCCAAGAGACCCAGTACTTC

v_call: TRBV15
j_call: TRBJ2-3
d_call: .
clone_size: few
cdr3_aa: CATSPRIADTQYF
cdr3_nt: TGTGCCACCAGCCCCAGGATCGCGGATACGCAGTATTTT

v_call: TRBV12-3/TRBV12-4
j_call: TRBJ2-1
d_call: TRBD2
clone_size: few
cdr3_aa: CASSLGRRGYNEQFF
cdr3_nt: TGTGCCAGCAGCCTAGGGAGGCGGGGGTACAATGAGCAGTTCTTC

v_call: TRBV3-1
j_call: TRBJ2-1
d_call: .
clone_size: .
cdr3_aa: CASSALRTEPTYNEQFF
cdr3_nt: TGTGCCAGCAGCGCCCTCCGGACGGAGCCGACCTACAATGAGCAGTTCTTC

v_call: TRBV7-6
j_call: TRBJ2-3
d_call: TRBD2
clone_size: few
cdr3_aa: CASSRGLAGGPTHLTDTQYF
cdr3_nt: TGTGCCAGCAGTCGCGGACTAGCGGGGGGTCCAACCCACTTAACAGATACGCAGTATTTT

v_call: TRBV9
j_call: TRBJ1-2
d_call: .
clone_size: few
cdr3_aa: CASSRDKSRFEYGYTF
cdr3_nt: TGTGCCAGCTCCCGGGACAAATCCAGATTTGAGTATGGCTACACCTTC

v_call: TRBV5-5
j_call: TRBJ2-7
d_call: TRBD2
clone_size: .
cdr3_aa: CASSPRTSGIIYEQYF
cdr3_nt: TGTGCCAGCAGCCCTAGGACTAGCGGGATTATTTACGAGCAGTACTTC

v_call: TRBV7-3
j_call: TRBJ2-7
d_call: .
clone_size: .
cdr3_aa: CATSSYEQYF
cdr3_nt: TGTGCCACGAGTTCCTACGAGCAGTACTTC

v_call: TRBV4-2
j_call: TRBJ2-1
d_call: .
clone_size: few
cdr3_aa: CASSQAGGAYNEQFF
cdr3_nt: TGTGCCAGCAGCCAAGCAGGGGGGGCTTACAATGAGCAGTTCTTC

v_call: TRBV30
j_call: TRBJ2-7
d_call: .
clone_size: once
cdr3_aa: CAWSGVGSHEQYF
cdr3_nt: TGTGCCTGGAGTGGAGTGGGGAGCCACGAGCAGTACTTC

v_call: TRBV3-1
j_call: TRBJ1-1
d_call: .
clone_size: .
cdr3_aa: CASSQAVPAQAFF
cdr3_nt: TGTGCCAGCAGCCAAGCCGTCCCTGCCCAAGCTTTCTTT

v_call: TRBV7-9
j_call: TRBJ2-4
d_call: TRBD1
clone_size: few
cdr3_aa: CASSPGPGQAALLAKNIQYF
cdr3_nt: TGTGCCAGCAGCCCCGGGCCCGGACAGGCAGCCCTACTAGCCAAAAACATTCAGTACTTC

v_call: TRBV18
j_call: TRBJ2-7
d_call: TRBD1
clone_size: few
cdr3_aa: CASSPGTGIHSYEQYF
cdr3_nt: TGTGCCAGCTCACCTGGGACAGGGATTCACTCCTACGAGCAGTACTTC